The 30 T cell receptor beta chains below come from one sample, sequenced in a study of human T cells and chemical hapten exposure. Regarding time point: patch test 3, about 24 weeks after DPC sensitization. Treatment indicated: therapeutic diphenylcyclopropenone sensitization with weekly scalp DPC. TCRdb redid the calling of the RACE reads with MiXCR, one entry per CDR3 protein. The top ten clones hold approximately 2.5% of a sample with about 190,000 distinct CDR3 sequences, around a quarter of them seen once. The starting material was whole blood, obtained in connection with sensitization to the hapten diphenylcyclopropenone (DPC). These receptors were taken from a woman aged 40-49 years with alopecia areata. Some clones in this sample may be carry-over from other donors' samples.

Only a few counts were recorded for this clonotype. The chain joins TRBV6-5 to TRBJ1-1; D not resolved. V lost 5 bases and J 0 bases, leaving 13 bases between the germline ends. The CDR3 consists of 15 residues. Per the germline V gene, CDR1 is MNHEY and CDR2 is SVGAGI. The CDR3 sequence is CASSPRPELNTEAFF. CDR3 sequence (DNA): TGTGCCAGCAGTCCCCGGCCGGAGCTGAACACTGAAGCTTTCTTT.

This clonotype came up many times. V usage is TRBV5-1 and J usage is TRBJ2-7; the D is unclear. Germline assignment: CDR1 SGHRS and CDR2 YFSETQ. The germline V and J ends were trimmed by 0 bases and 3 bases, with 7 bases remaining between them. The CDR3 is 13 residues long. The CDR3 loop is CASSLAASYEQYF. Here the CDR3 DNA reads TGCGCCAGCAGCTTGGCAGCTAGCTACGAGCAGTACTTC.

This clonotype has more than one count but fewer than ten. The chain combines TRBV7-9 with TRBJ2-1, with 9 positions matching TRBD1. CDR1 is SEHNR, CDR2 FQNEAQ, per germline (reference sequence). The J segment lost 2 bases and the V segment lost 4 bases, leaving 6 bases of the junction unmatched. The CDR3 extends over 16 amino acids. CDR3: CASSSRDRAPYNEQFF. For the CDR3, the DNA is TGTGCCAGCAGCTCACGGGACAGGGCCCCCTACAATGAGCAGTTCTTC.

The chain recombines TRBV6-5 with TRBJ2-7, with a tentative D call TRBD2 (5 bases). The ends were cut back, 7 bases at V and 0 bases at J, with 16 bases in the middle. This CDR3 region has 15 residues. Germline CDR1 MNHEY, CDR2 SVGAGI. The CDR3 DNA reads as TGTGCCAGCACCAAGGGAGTGCTAAGCTCCTACGAGCAGTACTTC. Translating it yields CASTKGVLSSYEQYF.

As DNA, the CDR3 is TGCGCCAGCAGCAACACCGGGTCAACGAGCTCACCCCTCCACTTT. The encoded protein is CASSNTGSTSSPLHF. The chain recombines TRBV5-1 with TRBJ1-6; D unclear. V lost 4 bases and J lost 10, with 18 bases in between. This CDR3 region has 15 residues. Germline V CDR1 and CDR2: SGHRS, YFSETQ.

This chain joins TRBV7-6 and TRBJ1-6; D is unclear. This CDR3 spans 14 amino acids. Trimming removed 5 bases from V and 5 bases from J, with 10 bases in between. CDR1 and CDR2 from the germline V gene are SGHVS and FNYEAQ. The chain's CDR3 is CASSIGVNNSPLHF. DNA for the CDR3: TGTGCCAGCAGCATCGGGGTTAATAATTCACCCCTCCACTTT.

This clonotype has just a few counts. This rearrangement joins TRBV28 to TRBJ1-2; a possible D gene is TRBD1 (5 bases). Germline V CDR1 and CDR2: MDHEN, SYDVKM. Trimming shortened V by 5 bases and J by 6 bases, and 10 bases separated the two germline ends. CDR3 length: 12 amino acids. CDR3 DNA: TGTGCCAGCAGTGGGACGTTCGATGGCTACACCTTC. As protein: CASSGTFDGYTF.

This sequence joins TRBV6-5 and TRBJ2-3, with D maybe TRBD2 (5 bases). From germline, CDR1 is MNHEY and CDR2 SVGAGI. The CDR3 sequence is 12 residues long. Trimming removed 4 bases at V and 8 bases at J, with 10 bases between. The CDR3: CASSSPGGTQYF. DNA for the CDR3: TGTGCCAGCAGTTCGCCTGGAGGTACGCAGTATTTT.

The J gene is TRBJ1-2, the V gene TRBV12-5, with TRBD1 matching over 7 bases. The germline gives CDR1 LGHNT, CDR2 FRNRAP. J was trimmed by 7 bases and V by 7 bases; bases with no gene match: 12. This CDR3 has 14 amino acids. CDR3 amino acids: CASASDRERLGYTF. The CDR3 nucleotides are TGTGCTAGTGCCTCCGACAGGGAAAGACTTGGCTACACCTTC.

This clonotype came up a few times. The chain recombines TRBV10-3 with TRBJ2-7; D might be TRBD1 or TRBD2, each matching 5 bases. Germline lookup yields CDR1 ENHRY and CDR2 SYGVKD. The CDR3 has 13 amino acids. The V gene lost 4 bases and the J gene lost 7 bases, with 14 bases spanning the gap. The CDR3 bases are TGTGCCATCAGTGGGGGGACCATGGGGGAGCAGTACTTC. Amino acids: CAISGGTMGEQYF.

The chain employs TRBV7-8 and TRBJ2-5, with D unclear. V lost 0 bases and J 2 bases, leaving 13 bases between the germline ends. The CDR3 covers 16 residues. CDR1 is SGHVS, CDR2 FQNEAQ, per germline. The CDR3 nucleotides read TGTGCCAGCAGCTTAGCGGGTACTATGGGGCAAGAGACCCAGTACTTC. Translation gives CASSLAGTMGQETQYF.

This clonotype has a handful of counts. The V and J genes are TRBV5-1 and TRBJ2-7, with a tentative D call TRBD1 (6 bases). The CDR3 sequence is 15 residues long. Between the trimmed V and J ends, which lost 4 bases and 3 bases, there was a span of 17 bases. Germline V gene data show CDR1 as SGHRS and CDR2 as YFSETQ. The CDR3 DNA follows: TGCGCCAGCAGCGTAGCCTTAGGACAGCTCTACGAGCAGTACTTC. Translating gives CASSVALGQLYEQYF.

This chain uses TRBV6-2 or TRBV6-3 with TRBJ1-5; TRBD1 matches 8 bases. This CDR3 is built from 14 residues. CDR1 and CDR2 from the germline V gene are MNHEY and SVGEGT. The ends lost 5 bases at V and 3 bases at J; junction bases unmatched: 3. The CDR3 DNA is TGTGCCAGCAGTACGACAGGGGACAATCAGCCCCAGCATTTT. Translated, it gives CASSTTGDNQPQHF.

CDR3: CASSLAMGSSYEQYF. CDR3 in DNA: TGTGCCAGCAGTTTAGCGATGGGCAGTTCCTACGAGCAGTACTTC. This rearrangement joins TRBV12-3 or TRBV12-4 to TRBJ2-7; D gene ambiguous. CDR3 length: 15 amino acids. Between the trimmed V and J ends, which lost 0 bases and 1 base, there was a span of 10 bases.

The gene calls are TRBV2 and TRBJ2-7; D might be TRBD2 (6 bases). V shed 7 bases and J shed 0 bases, with 22 bases lying between them. The CDR3 contains 17 residues. Germline V lookup: CDR1 SNHLY, CDR2 FYNNEI. The CDR3 region is CASKDSASEAPSYEQYF. The CDR3 bases are TGTGCCAGCAAAGACTCAGCTAGCGAGGCCCCCTCCTACGAGCAGTACTTC.

This clonotype was detected many times. V is TRBV25-1 and J is TRBJ2-7; D remains ambiguous. The CDR3 length is 14 residues. The V gene's germline CDR1 is MGHDK and CDR2 SYGVNS. V was clipped by 0 bases and J by 0 bases, with 6 bases between them. The CDR3 region is CASSEYGGSYEQYF. The CDR3, as DNA: TGTGCCAGCAGTGAATACGGTGGCTCCTACGAGCAGTACTTC.

This clonotype has a handful of counts. J is TRBJ2-7 and V is TRBV3-1; D assignment may be TRBD1 or TRBD2 (7 bases each). The CDR3 runs to 16 residues. Germline CDR1 is LGHDT and CDR2 is YNNKEL (reference sequence). Trimming removed 2 bases at V and 5 bases at J, with 19 bases between. The CDR3 sequence: CASSQRGGQGENEQYF. The CDR3 DNA sequence: TGTGCCAGCAGCCAAAGGGGGGGCCAGGGGGAAAACGAGCAGTACTTC.

This clonotype was found a few times. The chain joins TRBV4-2 to TRBJ1-6; 10 bases line up with TRBD1. Germline V lookup: CDR1 LGHNA, CDR2 YNFKEQ. This CDR3 has 16 amino acids. V shed 1 base, J shed 10 bases, and the junction held 7 bases outside the gene matches. CDR3 DNA sequence: TGTGCCAGCAGCCAAGGTGCTGACAGGGGGCGATCACCCCTCCACTTT. Translation gives CASSQGADRGRSPLHF.

The V gene is TRBV12-3 or TRBV12-4, the J gene TRBJ2-4; D possibly corresponds to TRBD1 (6 bases). The CDR3 is made up of 15 amino acids. Trimming left V 11 bases short and J 7 bases short, with 24 bases between. CDR3 protein: CASGGRGGEWNIQYF. As DNA, the CDR3 is TGTGCCTCAGGAGGCAGGGGTGGGGAGTGGAACATTCAGTACTTC.

This clonotype was observed a handful of times. The genes are TRBV11-1 and TRBJ2-1; TRBD2 might be the D (6 bases). The CDR3 sequence is 16 residues long. Per the germline V gene, CDR1 is SGHAT and CDR2 is FQDESV (reference sequence). V was shortened by 8 bases and J by 7 bases, with 24 bases between the two germline ends. For the CDR3, the DNA is TGTGCCAGCTCACGTGGGGACTCTGGGCCCTCAAATGAGCAGTTCTTC. It specifies CASSRGDSGPSNEQFF. Full variable domain (outside the CDR3, taken from reference TRBV11-1 and TRBJ2-1): EAEVAQSPRYKITEKSQAVAFWCDPISGHATLYWYRQILGQGPELLVQFQDESVVDDSQLPKDRFSAERLKGVDSTLKIQPAELGDSAMYLCASSRGDSGPSNEQFFGPGTRLTVL.

This clonotype occurred a few times. The chain has TRBV2 and TRBJ2-5; D might be TRBD1 (5 bases). The CDR3 is 14 residues long. Trimming removed 4 bases from V and 6 bases from J, with 15 bases in between. The germline V gene has CDR1 SNHLY and CDR2 FYNNEI. The CDR3: CASSAWGSQQTQYF. As DNA, the CDR3 is TGTGCCAGCAGTGCCTGGGGCAGCCAGCAGACCCAGTACTTC.

The chain links TRBV7-9 to TRBJ2-6; a possible D gene is TRBD2 (6 bases). The CDR3 length is 15 residues. V shed 3 bases and J shed 4 bases, with 10 bases lying between them. The germline CDR1 and CDR2 sequences are SEHNR and FQNEAQ (reference sequence). The CDR3 coding sequence is TGTGCCAGCAGCTTTGCGGGGCCCGGGGCCAACGTCCTGACTTTC. Encoded protein: CASSFAGPGANVLTF.

The chain uses TRBV20-1 and TRBJ2-7; 10 bases match TRBD2. Trimming took 4 bases from V and 5 from J; bases not matched to a gene: 8. This CDR3 spans 14 amino acids. Per germline, CDR1 DFQATT and CDR2 SNEGSKA (reference sequence). The CDR3 nucleotides are TGCAGTGCTACTAGCGGGAGAGGGAGGAACGAGCAGTACTTC. Amino acids: CSATSGRGRNEQYF.

In this sample, this clonotype turned up once. This rearrangement joins TRBV29-1 to TRBJ2-1; TRBD2 matches at 8 bases. This CDR3 comprises 15 residues. The V segment lost 2 bases and the J segment 7 bases; nucleotides outside the gene matches: 10. Germline loops: CDR1 SQVTM, CDR2 ANQGSEA. CDR3 DNA: TGCAGCGTTGAACCCAACGCGGGAGGAATAAATGAGCAGTTCTTC. Translating gives CSVEPNAGGINEQFF.

V is TRBV4-3 and J is TRBJ1-5; D unresolved. The CDR3 is 15 amino acids. V shed 0 bases and J shed 3 bases, with 9 bases lying between them. Germline CDR1 is LGHNA and CDR2 is YSLEER. This CDR3 is CASSQDPGYNQPQHF. The CDR3 coding sequence is TGCGCCAGCAGCCAAGATCCGGGGTACAATCAGCCCCAGCATTTT.

This clonotype was seen a few times. This chain connects TRBV6-5 to TRBJ1-6, with unresolved D. CDR1 MNHEY and CDR2 SVGAGI come from the germline V gene. The CDR3 consists of 15 residues. Trimming cost V 0 bases and J 9 bases, with 12 bases left between them. CDR3 nucleotides: TGTGCCAGCAGTTACTCGCGTGGGCAAAGTTCACCCCTCCACTTT. Protein: CASSYSRGQSSPLHF.

This chain joins TRBV28 and TRBJ2-1; 7 bases fit TRBD2. CDR1 is MDHEN and CDR2 is SYDVKM in the germline V gene. The V gene end was trimmed by 11 bases and the J gene end by 4 bases; junction bases not matched to a gene: 8. This CDR3 has 13 residues. CDR3 DNA: TGTGCCGGCGGGGCTAGCGGATACAATGAGCAGTTCTTC. It encodes CAGGASGYNEQFF.

This clonotype was observed a handful of times. The chain links TRBV20-1 to TRBJ2-7; the match to TRBD1 covers 9 bases. This CDR3 is 16 amino acids long. Germline V gives CDR1 DFQATT, CDR2 SNEGSKA (reference sequence). V trimming: 2 bases; J trimming: 1 base; junction bases outside the gene matches: 9. The CDR3 DNA reads as TGCAGTGCTAGAAACCCAGACAGGGGGAAGTCCTACGAGCAGTACTTC. Protein: CSARNPDRGKSYEQYF.

The sample holds one count of this clonotype. The chain is built from TRBV6-1 and TRBJ2-7, with TRBD2 identical over 8 bases. This CDR3 is 15 amino acids long. Germline trimming cut 6 bases from V and 0 bases from J; bases unmatched to any gene: 7. Looked up from germline, CDR1 is MNHNS and CDR2 is SASEGT. This CDR3 reads CASRLTSGYSYEQYF. The CDR3 DNA sequence: TGTGCCAGCAGGCTAACTAGCGGATACTCCTACGAGCAGTACTTC.

This clonotype came up a few times. This CDR3 reads CASSQDPGQGGIDGELFF. The CDR3 DNA reads TGTGCCAGCAGCCAAGACCCAGGACAGGGGGGAATAGACGGGGAGCTGTTTTTT. The V call is TRBV4-2, the J call TRBJ2-2, with 10 bases lining up with TRBD1. J was trimmed by 7 bases and V by 0 bases; bases with no gene match: 11. The CDR3 has 18 amino acids. Germline CDR1 LGHNA, CDR2 YNFKEQ.